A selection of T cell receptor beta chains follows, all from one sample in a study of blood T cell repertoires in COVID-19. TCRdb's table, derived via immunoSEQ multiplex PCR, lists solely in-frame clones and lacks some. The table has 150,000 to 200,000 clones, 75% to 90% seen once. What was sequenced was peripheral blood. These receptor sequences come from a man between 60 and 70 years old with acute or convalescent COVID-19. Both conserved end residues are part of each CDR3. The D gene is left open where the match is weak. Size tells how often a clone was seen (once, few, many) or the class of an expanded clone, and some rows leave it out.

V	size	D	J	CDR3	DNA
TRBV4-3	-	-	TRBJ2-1	CASSQVPGIEQFF	TGCGCCAGCAGCCAAGTCCCAGGAATTGAGCAGTTCTTC
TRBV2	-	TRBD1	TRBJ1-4	CASRPTGGVEKLFF	TGTGCCAGCAGGCCTACAGGGGGCGTTGAAAAACTGTTTTTT
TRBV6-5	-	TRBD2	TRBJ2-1	CASSLGGEQFF	TGTGCCAGCAGCCTCGGGGGGGAGCAGTTCTTC
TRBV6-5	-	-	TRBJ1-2	CASRRTTGNYGYTF	TGTGCCAGCAGGCGTACTACAGGGAACTATGGCTACACCTTC
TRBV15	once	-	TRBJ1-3	CATSRVGEPGNTIYF	TGTGCCACCAGCAGAGTCGGGGAGCCTGGAAACACCATATATTTT
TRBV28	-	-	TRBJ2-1	CASSPGGEQFF	TGTGCCAGCAGTCCCGGTGGTGAGCAGTTCTTC
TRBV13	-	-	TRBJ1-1	CASSLWQDTEAFF	TGTGCCAGCAGCTTATGGCAGGACACTGAAGCTTTCTTT
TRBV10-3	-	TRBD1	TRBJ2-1	CAIRDRSYNEQFF	TGTGCCATCAGGGACAGGTCGTACAATGAGCAGTTCTTC
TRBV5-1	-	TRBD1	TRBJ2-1	CASSVMISGTGAYNEQFF	TGCGCCAGCAGCGTTATGATATCCGGGACAGGGGCCTACAATGAGCAGTTCTTC
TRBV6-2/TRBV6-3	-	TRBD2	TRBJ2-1	CASSYSFLAGRYNEQFF	TGTGCCAGCAGTTACTCATTCCTAGCGGGGAGATACAATGAGCAGTTCTTC
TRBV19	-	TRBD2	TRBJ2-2	CASSIRGGSGNTGELFF	TGTGCCAGTAGTATACGGGGGGGGTCCGGGAACACCGGGGAGCTGTTTTTT
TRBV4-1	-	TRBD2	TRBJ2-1	CASSQGLLAGDRNEQFF	TGCGCCAGCAGCCAAGGACTTCTAGCGGGAGATCGCAATGAGCAGTTCTTC
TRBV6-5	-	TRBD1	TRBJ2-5	CASSNRQGQETQYF	TGTGCCAGCAGTAACAGACAGGGACAAGAGACCCAGTACTTC
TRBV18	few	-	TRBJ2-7	CASSPLRGAGDEQYF	TGTGCCAGCTCACCGCTTCGGGGGGCAGGGGACGAGCAGTACTTC
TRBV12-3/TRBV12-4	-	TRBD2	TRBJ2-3	CASSLLAAQYF	TGTGCCAGCAGTTTACTAGCGGCTCAGTATTTT
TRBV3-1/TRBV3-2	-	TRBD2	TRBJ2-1	CASSQRLAVSGEQFF	TGTGCCAGCAGCCAAAGACTAGCGGTTTCTGGTGAGCAGTTCTTC
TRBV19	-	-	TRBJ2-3	CASTGMPTDTQYF	TGTGCCAGTACAGGGATGCCGACAGATACGCAGTATTTT
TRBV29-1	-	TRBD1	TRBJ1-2	CSVERQGTNYGYTF	TGCAGCGTTGAAAGACAGGGAACCAACTATGGCTACACCTTC
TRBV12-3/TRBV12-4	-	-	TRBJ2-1	CASTEVLSNEQFF	TGTGCCAGCACCGAGGTCCTTAGCAATGAGCAGTTCTTC
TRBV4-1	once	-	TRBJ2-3	CASSQRGVSKQYF	TGCGCCAGCAGCCAACGCGGGGTTTCGAAGCAGTATTTT
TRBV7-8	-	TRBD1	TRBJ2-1	CASSPGYGTGGNEQFF	TGTGCCAGCAGCCCCGGGTATGGGACAGGGGGCAATGAGCAGTTCTTC
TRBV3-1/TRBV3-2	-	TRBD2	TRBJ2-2	CASSVLAAPTGELFF	TGTGCCAGCAGCGTTCTAGCGGCTCCCACCGGGGAGCTGTTTTTT
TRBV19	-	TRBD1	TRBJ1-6	CASSMAGGRSPLHF	TGTGCCAGTAGTATGGCAGGGGGCAGGTCACCCCTCCACTTT
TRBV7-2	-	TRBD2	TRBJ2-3	CASSFLRAGSGRQDTQYF	TGTGCCAGCAGCTTTCTCCGAGCGGGATCCGGCCGTCAAGATACGCAGTATTTT
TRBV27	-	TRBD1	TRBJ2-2	CASSLAGQGFGGELFF	TGTGCCAGCAGTTTAGCAGGACAGGGGTTTGGCGGGGAGCTGTTTTTT
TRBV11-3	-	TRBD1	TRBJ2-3	CASSFSPGGRGTDTQYF	TGTGCCAGCAGCTTCTCCCCAGGGGGCCGGGGCACAGATACGCAGTATTTT
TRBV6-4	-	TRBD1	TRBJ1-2	CASRRTGGFYGYTF	TGTGCCAGCAGAAGGACAGGGGGCTTCTATGGCTACACCTTC
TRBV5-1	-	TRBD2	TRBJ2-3	CATTSGRISTDTQYF	TGCGCCACCACTAGCGGGAGGATTAGCACAGATACGCAGTATTTT
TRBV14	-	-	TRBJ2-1	CASSQRNYNEQFF	TGTGCCAGCAGCCAGCGAAACTACAATGAGCAGTTCTTC
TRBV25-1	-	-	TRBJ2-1	CARDIAEDSYNEQFF	TGTGCCAGAGATATAGCGGAAGACTCCTACAATGAGCAGTTCTTC
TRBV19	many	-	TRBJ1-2	CASSIDSRYGYTF	TGTGCCAGTAGTATTGACAGCAGGTATGGCTACACCTTC
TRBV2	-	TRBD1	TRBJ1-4	CASSGYIDRGDEKLFF	TGTGCCAGCAGTGGGTACATCGACAGGGGAGATGAAAAACTGTTTTTT
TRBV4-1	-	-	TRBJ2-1	CASSQIGPSSVQSEQFF	TGCGCCAGCAGCCAAATAGGACCTAGCTCGGTACAATCCGAGCAGTTCTTC
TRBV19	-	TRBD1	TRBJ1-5	CASSIGRQGGHSNQPQHF	TGTGCCAGTAGTATCGGGAGACAGGGCGGGCATAGCAATCAGCCCCAGCATTTT
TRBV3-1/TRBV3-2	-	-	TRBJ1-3	CASSQVQGFGNTIYF	TGTGCCAGCAGCCAAGTACAGGGATTCGGAAACACCATATATTTT
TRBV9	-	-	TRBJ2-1	CASSRGGLDEQFF	TGTGCCAGCAGCAGAGGAGGGTTAGATGAGCAGTTCTTC
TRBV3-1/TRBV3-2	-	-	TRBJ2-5	CASSQTRGGETQYF	TGTGCCAGCAGCCAAACCAGGGGCGGAGAGACCCAGTACTTC
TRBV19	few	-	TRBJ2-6	CASSIDRGSGANVLTF	TGTGCCAGTAGTATAGATCGGGGCTCTGGGGCCAACGTCCTGACTTTC
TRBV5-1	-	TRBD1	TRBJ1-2	CASSPENNRGGYTF	TGCGCCAGCAGCCCGGAAAACAACAGGGGAGGCTACACCTTC
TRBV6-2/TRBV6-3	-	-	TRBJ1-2	CASSHPGGGGYTF	TGTGCCAGCAGTCATCCCGGCGGGGGTGGCTACACCTTC
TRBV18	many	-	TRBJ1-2	CASSPQGSGSGYTF	TGTGCCAGCTCACCACAGGGGTCCGGGAGTGGCTACACCTTC
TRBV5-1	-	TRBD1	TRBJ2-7	CASSSRQGESYEQYF	TGCGCCAGCAGCTCTCGACAGGGTGAATCCTACGAGCAGTACTTC
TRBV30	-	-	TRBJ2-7	CAWSEFRESYEQYF	TGTGCCTGGAGTGAGTTCAGGGAATCCTACGAGCAGTACTTC
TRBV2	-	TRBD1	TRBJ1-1	CASRPMTGSTEAFF	TGTGCCAGTAGACCCATGACAGGGAGCACTGAAGCTTTCTTT